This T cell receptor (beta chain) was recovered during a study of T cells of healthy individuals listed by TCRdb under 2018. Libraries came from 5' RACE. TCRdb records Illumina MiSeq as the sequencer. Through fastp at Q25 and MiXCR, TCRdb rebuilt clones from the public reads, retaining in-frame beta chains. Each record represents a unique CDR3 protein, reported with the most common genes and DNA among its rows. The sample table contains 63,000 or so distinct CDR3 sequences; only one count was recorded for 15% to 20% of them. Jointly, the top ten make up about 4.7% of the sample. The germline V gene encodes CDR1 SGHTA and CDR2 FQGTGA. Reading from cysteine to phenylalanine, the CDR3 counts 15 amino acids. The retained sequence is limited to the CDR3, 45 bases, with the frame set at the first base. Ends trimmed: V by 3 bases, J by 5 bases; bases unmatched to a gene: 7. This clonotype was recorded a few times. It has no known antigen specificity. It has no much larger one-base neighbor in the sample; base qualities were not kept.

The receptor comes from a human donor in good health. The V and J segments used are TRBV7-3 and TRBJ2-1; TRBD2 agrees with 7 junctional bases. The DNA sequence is TGTGCCAGCAGCTTGAGGCGGGAGTCTCACAATGAGCAGTTCTTC. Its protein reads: CASSLRRESHNEQFF.